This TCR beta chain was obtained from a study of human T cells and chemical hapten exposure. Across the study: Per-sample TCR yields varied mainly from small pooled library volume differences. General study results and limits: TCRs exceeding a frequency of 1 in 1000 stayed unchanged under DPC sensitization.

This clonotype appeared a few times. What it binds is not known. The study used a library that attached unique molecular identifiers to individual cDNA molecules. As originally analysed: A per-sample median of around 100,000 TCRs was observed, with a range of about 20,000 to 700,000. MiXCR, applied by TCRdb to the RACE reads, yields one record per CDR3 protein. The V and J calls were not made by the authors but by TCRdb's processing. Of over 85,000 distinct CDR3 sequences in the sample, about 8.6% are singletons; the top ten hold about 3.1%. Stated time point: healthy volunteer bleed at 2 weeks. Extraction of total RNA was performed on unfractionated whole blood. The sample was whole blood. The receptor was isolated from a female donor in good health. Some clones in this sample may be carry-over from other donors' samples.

CDR3 coding DNA: TGTGCCAGCAGTGACAGGGGAACGAACACCGGGGAGCTGTTTTTT. It codes for CASSDRGTNTGELFF. This chain connects TRBV6-5 to TRBJ2-2; the match to TRBD1 covers 8 bases. The CDR3 totals 15 residues. Germline trimming cut 5 bases from V and 0 bases from J; bases unmatched to any gene: 2. Germline V lookup: CDR1 MNHEY, CDR2 SVGAGI.